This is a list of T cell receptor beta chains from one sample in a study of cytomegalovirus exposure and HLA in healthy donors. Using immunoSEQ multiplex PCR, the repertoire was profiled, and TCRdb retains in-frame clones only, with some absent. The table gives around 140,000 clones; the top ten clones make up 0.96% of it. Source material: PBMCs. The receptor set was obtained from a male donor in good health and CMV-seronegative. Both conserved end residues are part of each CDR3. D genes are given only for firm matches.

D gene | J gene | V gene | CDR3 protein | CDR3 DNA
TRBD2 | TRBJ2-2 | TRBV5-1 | CASSSIAGSSTGELFF | TGCGCCAGCAGTTCAATAGCGGGATCATCCACCGGGGAGCTGTTTTTT
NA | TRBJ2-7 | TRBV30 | CAWTREGAGNEQYF | TGTGCCTGGACCCGGGAAGGCGCCGGGAACGAGCAGTACTTC
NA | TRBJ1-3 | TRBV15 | CATSRDPTGTIYF | TGTGCCACCAGCAGAGATCCCACAGGGACCATATATTTT
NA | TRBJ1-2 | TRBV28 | CASSLRQTNYGYTF | TGTGCCAGCAGTTTGAGGCAGACTAACTATGGCTACACCTTC
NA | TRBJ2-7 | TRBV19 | CASSIDPGDPREQYF | TGTGCCAGTAGTATAGATCCAGGGGATCCTAGAGAGCAGTACTTC
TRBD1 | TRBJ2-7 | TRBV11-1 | CASSSVQPGQDRYEQYF | TGTGCCAGCAGCTCGGTGCAACCGGGACAGGATAGATACGAGCAGTACTTC
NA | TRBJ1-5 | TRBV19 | CASTDFSGPRQPQHF | TGTGCCAGTACTGATTTCAGTGGGCCCCGTCAGCCCCAGCATTTT
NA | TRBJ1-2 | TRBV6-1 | CASDLSDYGYTF | TGTGCCAGCGACCTAAGCGACTATGGCTACACCTTC
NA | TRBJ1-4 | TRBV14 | CASSQILPTTTNEKLFF | TGTGCCAGCAGCCAAATCCTCCCGACAACAACTAATGAAAAACTGTTTTTT
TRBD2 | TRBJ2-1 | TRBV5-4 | CASSLPGREGSEQFF | TGTGCCAGCAGCTTGCCGGGCCGGGAGGGAAGTGAGCAGTTCTTC
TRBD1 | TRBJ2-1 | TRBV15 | CATSRGDRLSGGSYNEQFF | TGTGCCACCAGCAGGGGGGACAGGCTGTCCGGTGGGTCCTACAATGAGCAGTTCTTC
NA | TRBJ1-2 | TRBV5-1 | CASSRPDTSYGYTF | TGCGCCAGCAGCCGTCCGGACACTTCCTATGGCTACACCTTC
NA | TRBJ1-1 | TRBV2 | CASGFDREAFF | TGTGCCAGCGGATTCGACAGAGAAGCTTTCTTT
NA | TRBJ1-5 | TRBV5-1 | CASRVGTGRNQPQHF | TGCGCCAGCAGGGTTGGAACAGGGCGGAATCAGCCCCAGCATTTT
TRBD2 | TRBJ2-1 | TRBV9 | CASSPLREVRGGEQFF | TGTGCCAGCAGCCCTTTGCGGGAGGTCCGGGGCGGGGAGCAGTTCTTC
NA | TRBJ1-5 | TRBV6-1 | CASSDGAQGSQHF | TGTGCCAGCAGTGATGGGGCGCAGGGGTCCCAGCATTTT
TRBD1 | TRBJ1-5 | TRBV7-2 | CASSWHRDSINQPQHF | TGTGCCAGCAGCTGGCACCGGGACAGCATCAATCAGCCCCAGCATTTT
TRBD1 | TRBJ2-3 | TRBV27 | CASRNRGFMSSTDTQYF | TGTGCCAGCAGGAACAGGGGCTTTATGTCTAGCACAGATACGCAGTATTTT
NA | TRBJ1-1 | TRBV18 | CASSPWRDTEAFF | TGTGCCAGCTCACCATGGCGGGACACTGAAGCTTTCTTT
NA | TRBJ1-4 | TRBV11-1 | CASSSRKKGDEKLFF | TGTGCCAGCAGCTCCCGTAAGAAGGGGGATGAAAAACTGTTTTTT
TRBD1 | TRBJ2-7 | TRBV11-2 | CASSTTGGQSYEQYF | TGTGCCAGCAGCACGACAGGGGGACAATCCTACGAGCAGTACTTC
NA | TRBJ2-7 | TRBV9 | CASSVTSGSYEQYF | TGTGCCAGCAGTGTTACTTCGGGTTCCTACGAGCAGTACTTC
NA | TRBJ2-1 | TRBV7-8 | CASKGREKPYNEQFF | TGTGCCAGCAAGGGACGGGAGAAACCCTACAATGAGCAGTTCTTC
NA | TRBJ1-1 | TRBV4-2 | CASSQEQMNTEAFF | TGTGCCAGCAGCCAAGAGCAGATGAACACTGAAGCTTTCTTT
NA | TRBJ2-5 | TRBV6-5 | CASSYVAGGETQYF | TGTGCCAGCAGTTACGTTGCGGGCGGGGAGACCCAGTACTTC
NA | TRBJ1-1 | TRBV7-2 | CASSSREGTEAFF | TGTGCCAGCAGCTCCAGGGAAGGCACTGAAGCTTTCTTT
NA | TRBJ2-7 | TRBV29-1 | CSVAAAGISAYEQYF | TGCAGCGTCGCCGCGGCAGGGATCAGCGCCTACGAGCAGTACTTC
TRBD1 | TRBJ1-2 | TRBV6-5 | CASSLDRGQGYGYTF | TGTGCCAGCAGTTTGGACAGGGGGCAGGGGTATGGCTACACCTTC
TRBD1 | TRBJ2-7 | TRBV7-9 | CASSLAAGTGTYEQYF | TGTGCCAGCAGCTTAGCGGCCGGGACAGGGACCTACGAGCAGTACTTC
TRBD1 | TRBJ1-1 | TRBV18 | CASSPLSPGGTEAFF | TGTGCCAGCTCCCCTTTAAGCCCAGGGGGCACTGAAGCTTTCTTT
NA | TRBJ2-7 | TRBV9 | CASSSGGFPYEQYF | TGTGCCAGCAGCTCAGGGGGGTTTCCCTACGAGCAGTACTTC
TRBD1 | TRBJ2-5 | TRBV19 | CASDLGQGLQETQYF | TGTGCCAGTGACCTGGGACAGGGCCTACAAGAGACCCAGTACTTC
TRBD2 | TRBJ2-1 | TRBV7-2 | CASSISGTSYNEQFF | TGTGCCAGCAGCATTAGCGGGACTTCCTACAATGAGCAGTTCTTC
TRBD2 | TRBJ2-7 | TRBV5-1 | CASSLAEAGGHYEQYF | TGCGCCAGCAGCTTGGCCGAAGCGGGGGGTCACTACGAGCAGTACTTC
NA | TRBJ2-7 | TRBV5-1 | CASSLAGSPSYEQYF | TGCGCCAGCAGCTTGGCAGGCAGTCCCTCCTACGAGCAGTACTTC
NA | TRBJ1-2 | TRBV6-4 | CASSESAGVGYGYTF | TGTGCCAGCAGTGAATCTGCAGGGGTAGGCTATGGCTACACCTTC
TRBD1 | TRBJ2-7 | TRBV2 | CASSGGGGNF | TGTGCCAGCAGTGGAGGGGGCGGTAACTTC
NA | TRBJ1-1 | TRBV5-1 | CASSPPSMTEAFF | TGCGCCAGCAGCCCACCTAGTATGACTGAAGCTTTCTTT